This record looks at one TCR beta chain sequence and its context. The antigen is not known. The CDR3 has 16 amino acids. Trimming took 2 bases from V and 7 from J, leaving 20 bases between them. Germline lookup yields CDR1 LGHNA and CDR2 YNFKEQ. Construction of TCR beta libraries was performed using quantitative 5'-RACE with molecular barcodes. A single record per CDR3 protein comes from TCRdb applying MiXCR to the 5' RACE reads. The sample includes fewer than 500,000 distinct CDR3 sequences, 20% to 25% seen only once; the top ten take about 16%. This entry comes from a study of CD8 T cells in ankylosing spondylitis. Study-level findings and limits: Disease-linked clones reportedly concentrated significantly in matched ankylosing spondylitis synovial fluid. Ankylosing spondylitis blood appeared to carry a characteristic TCR beta motif of roughly 8 highly homologous variants.

The sample was blood, either unsorted or a sorted T cell fraction (not recorded which). V and J are TRBV4-2 and TRBJ2-5; tentatively, D is TRBD2 (5 bases). The TCR was taken from a male donor with ankylosing spondylitis. As DNA, the CDR3 is TGTGCCAGCAGCCAAAGGGCTCTGAGCGGAGCCGCGACCCAGTACTTC. Its protein product is CASSQRALSGAATQYF.